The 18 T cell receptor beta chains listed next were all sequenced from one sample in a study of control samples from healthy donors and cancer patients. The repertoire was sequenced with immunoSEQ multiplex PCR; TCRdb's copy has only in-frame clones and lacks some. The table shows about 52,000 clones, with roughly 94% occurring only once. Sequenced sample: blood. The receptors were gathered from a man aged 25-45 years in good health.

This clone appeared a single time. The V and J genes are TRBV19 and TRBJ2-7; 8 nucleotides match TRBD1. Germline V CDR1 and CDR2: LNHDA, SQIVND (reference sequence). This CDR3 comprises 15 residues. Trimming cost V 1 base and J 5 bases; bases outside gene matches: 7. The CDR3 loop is CASSIAGRGLNEQYF. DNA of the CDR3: TGTGCCAGTAGTATAGCAGGCAGGGGGCTAAACGAGCAGTACTTC.

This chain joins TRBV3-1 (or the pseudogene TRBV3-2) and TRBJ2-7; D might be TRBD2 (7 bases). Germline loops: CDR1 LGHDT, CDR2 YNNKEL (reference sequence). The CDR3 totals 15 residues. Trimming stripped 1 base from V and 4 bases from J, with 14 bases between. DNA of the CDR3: TGTGCCAGCAGCCAAGGACGGGGGGCTACGTACGAGCAGTACTTC. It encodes CASSQGRGATYEQYF.

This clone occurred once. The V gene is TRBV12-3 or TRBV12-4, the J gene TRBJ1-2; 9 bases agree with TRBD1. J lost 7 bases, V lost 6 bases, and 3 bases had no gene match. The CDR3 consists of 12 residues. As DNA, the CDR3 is TGTGCCAGCAGAGGGACAGGGCCTGGCTACACCTTC. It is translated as CASRGTGPGYTF.

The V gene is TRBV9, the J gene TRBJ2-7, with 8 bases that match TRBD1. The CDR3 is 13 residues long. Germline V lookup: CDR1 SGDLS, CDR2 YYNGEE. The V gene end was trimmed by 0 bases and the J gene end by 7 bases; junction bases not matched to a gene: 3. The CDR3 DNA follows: TGTGCCAGCAGCGTAGTTCAGGGGGCAGAGCAGTACTTC. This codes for CASSVVQGAEQYF.

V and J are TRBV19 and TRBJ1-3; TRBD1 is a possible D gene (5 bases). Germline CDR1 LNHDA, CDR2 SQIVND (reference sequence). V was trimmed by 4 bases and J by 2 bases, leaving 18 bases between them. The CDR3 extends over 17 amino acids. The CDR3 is CASSRGKLNTTGNTIYF. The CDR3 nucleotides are TGTGCCAGTAGTAGGGGGAAGTTGAATACTACTGGAAACACCATATATTTT.

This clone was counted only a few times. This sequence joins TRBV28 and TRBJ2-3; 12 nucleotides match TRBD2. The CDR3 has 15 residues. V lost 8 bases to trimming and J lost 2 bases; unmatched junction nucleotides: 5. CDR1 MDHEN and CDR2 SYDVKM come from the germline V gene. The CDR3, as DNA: TGTGCCAGCGCTAGCGGGAGGGCGGTCACAGATACGCAGTATTTT. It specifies CASASGRAVTDTQYF.

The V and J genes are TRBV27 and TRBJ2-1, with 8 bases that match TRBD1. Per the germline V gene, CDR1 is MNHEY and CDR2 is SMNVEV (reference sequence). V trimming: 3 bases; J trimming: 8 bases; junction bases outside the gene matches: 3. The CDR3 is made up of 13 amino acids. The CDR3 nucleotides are TGTGCCAGCAGTTTCAGGGGGCTCGATGAGCAGTTCTTC. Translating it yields CASSFRGLDEQFF.

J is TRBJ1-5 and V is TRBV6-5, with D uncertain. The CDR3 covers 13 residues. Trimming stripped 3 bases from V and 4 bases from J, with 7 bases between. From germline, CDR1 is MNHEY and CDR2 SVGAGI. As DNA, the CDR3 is TGTGCCAGCAGTTATAGACATAATCAGCCCCAGCATTTT. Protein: CASSYRHNQPQHF.

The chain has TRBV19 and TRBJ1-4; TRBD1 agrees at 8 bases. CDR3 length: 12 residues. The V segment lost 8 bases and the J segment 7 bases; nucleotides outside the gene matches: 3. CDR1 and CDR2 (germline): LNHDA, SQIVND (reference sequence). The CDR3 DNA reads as TGTGCCAGTGCGGACAGGGCTGAAAAACTGTTTTTT. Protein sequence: CASADRAEKLFF.

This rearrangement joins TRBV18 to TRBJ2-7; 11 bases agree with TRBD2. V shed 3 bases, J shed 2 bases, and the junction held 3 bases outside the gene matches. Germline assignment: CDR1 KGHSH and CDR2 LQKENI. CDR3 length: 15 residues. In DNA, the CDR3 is TGTGCCAGCTCACCGCCGGGACTAGCGGCCTACGAGCAGTACTTC. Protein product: CASSPPGLAAYEQYF.

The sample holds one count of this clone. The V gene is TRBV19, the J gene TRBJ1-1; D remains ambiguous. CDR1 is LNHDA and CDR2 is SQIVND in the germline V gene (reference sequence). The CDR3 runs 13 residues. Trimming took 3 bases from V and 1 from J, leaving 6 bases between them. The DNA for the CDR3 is TGTGCCAGTAGTATTGGAGGGAACACTGAAGCTTTCTTT. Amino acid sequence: CASSIGGNTEAFF.

CDR3 region: CATSRDQQPQHF. The CDR3 DNA reads as TGTGCCACCAGCAGAGATCAACAGCCCCAGCATTTT. This chain joins TRBV15 and TRBJ1-5, with D hard to call. This CDR3 has 12 residues. Trimming removed 0 bases from V and 7 bases from J, with 4 bases in between. Germline V gene lookup returns CDR1 LNHNV and CDR2 YYDKDF (reference sequence). The complete variable domain, with remaining parts taken from reference TRBV15 and TRBJ1-5, reads DAMVIQNPRYQVTQFGKPVTLSCSQTLNHNVMYWYQQKSSQAPKLLFHYYDKDFNNEADTPDNFQSRRPNTSFCFLDIRSPGLGDTAMYLCATSRDQQPQHFGDGTRLSIL.

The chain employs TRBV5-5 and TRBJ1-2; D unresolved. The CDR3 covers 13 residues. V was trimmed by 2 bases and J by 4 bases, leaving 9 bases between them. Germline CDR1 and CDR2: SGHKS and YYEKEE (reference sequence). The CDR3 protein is CASSFGRSYGYTF. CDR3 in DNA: TGTGCCAGCAGCTTTGGGCGGAGCTATGGCTACACCTTC. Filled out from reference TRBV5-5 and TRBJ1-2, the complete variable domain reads DAGVTQSPTHLIKTRGQQVTLRCSPISGHKSVSWYQQVLGQGPQFIFQYYEKEERGRGNFPDRFSARQFPNYSSELNVNALLLGDSALYLCASSFGRSYGYTFGSGTRLTVV.

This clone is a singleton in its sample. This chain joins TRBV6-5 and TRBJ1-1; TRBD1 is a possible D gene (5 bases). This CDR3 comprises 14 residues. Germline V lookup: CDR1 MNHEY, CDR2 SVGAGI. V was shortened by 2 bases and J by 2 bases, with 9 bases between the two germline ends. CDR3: CASSYVGGNTEAFF. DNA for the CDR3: TGTGCCAGCAGTTACGTGGGGGGTAACACTGAAGCTTTCTTT.

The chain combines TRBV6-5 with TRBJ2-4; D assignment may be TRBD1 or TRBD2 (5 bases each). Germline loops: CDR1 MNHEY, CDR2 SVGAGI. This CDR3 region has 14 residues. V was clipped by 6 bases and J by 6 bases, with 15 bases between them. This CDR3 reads CASSSLGDGNIQYF. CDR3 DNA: TGTGCCAGCAGCTCCCTGGGGGACGGAAACATTCAGTACTTC.

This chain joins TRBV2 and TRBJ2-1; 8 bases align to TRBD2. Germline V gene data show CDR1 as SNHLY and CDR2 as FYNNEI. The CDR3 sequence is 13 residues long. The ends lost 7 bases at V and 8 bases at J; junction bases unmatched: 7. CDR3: CASTRLALDEQFF. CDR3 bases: TGTGCCAGCACCAGACTAGCGCTCGATGAGCAGTTCTTC.

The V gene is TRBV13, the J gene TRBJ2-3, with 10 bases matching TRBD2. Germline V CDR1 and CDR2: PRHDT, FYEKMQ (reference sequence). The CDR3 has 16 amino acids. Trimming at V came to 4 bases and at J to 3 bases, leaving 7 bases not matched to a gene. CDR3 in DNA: TGTGCCAGCAGCTGGCGAGCGGGAGGGCCGACAGATACGCAGTATTTT. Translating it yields CASSWRAGGPTDTQYF.

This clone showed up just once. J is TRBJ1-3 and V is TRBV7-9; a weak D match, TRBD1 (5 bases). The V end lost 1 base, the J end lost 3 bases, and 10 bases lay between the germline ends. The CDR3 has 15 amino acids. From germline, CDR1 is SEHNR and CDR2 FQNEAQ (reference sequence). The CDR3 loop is CASSLVREVGNTIYF. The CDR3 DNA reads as TGTGCCAGCAGCTTAGTCAGGGAGGTTGGAAACACCATATATTTT. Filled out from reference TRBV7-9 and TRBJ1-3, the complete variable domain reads DTGVSQNPRHKITKRGQNVTFRCDPISEHNRLYWYRQTLGQGPEFLTYFQNEAQLEKSRLLSDRFSAERPKGSFSTLEIQRTEQGDSAMYLCASSLVREVGNTIYFGEGSWLTVV.